Each of the 14 T cell receptor beta chains below was sequenced from the same sample in a study of T cell responses to AZD1222 COVID-19 vaccine. Clones were sequenced by immunoSEQ multiplex PCR, and TCRdb holds only the in-frame ones, with some missing. The table includes about 130,000 clones, roughly nine tenths detected once. Material: peripheral blood, obtained on day 0 of AZD1222 vaccination. The source is an adult in good health.

The chain is built from TRBV6-5 and TRBJ2-1; tentatively, D is TRBD2 (7 bases). V was clipped by 9 bases and J by 7 bases, with 22 bases between them. CDR1 is MNHEY and CDR2 is SVGAGI in the germline V gene. CDR3 length: 15 residues. CDR3 sequence: CASHSLGGARNEQFF. CDR3 DNA: TGTGCCAGTCACTCTCTGGGGGGGGCCCGGAATGAGCAGTTCTTC.

V and J are TRBV21-1 and TRBJ2-1; the D segment call TRBD1 is taken from the table without a DNA check. TRBV21-1 is assigned pseudogene status. The CDR3 is 14 amino acids. CDR3 region: CASIRPRQGREQFF. The CDR3 coding sequence is TGTGCCAGCATCCGACCCCGACAGGGGAGAGAGCAGTTCTTC.

The rearrangement joins TRBV4-2 to TRBJ1-2, with 8 bases aligning to TRBD1. Germline values: CDR1 LGHNA, CDR2 YNFKEQ. CDR3 length equals 14 residues. V shed 4 bases and J 2 bases; nucleotides not matched to a gene: 3. The CDR3 loop is CASSPDRANYGYTF. In DNA form, the CDR3 reads TGTGCCAGCAGCCCGGACAGGGCGAACTATGGCTACACCTTC.

The chain carries TRBV28 and TRBJ1-6, with TRBD1 as a possible D gene (6 bases). Looked up from germline, CDR1 is MDHEN and CDR2 is SYDVKM. Trimming took off 6 bases at V and 1 base at J, with 10 bases between the two ends. The CDR3 sequence is 15 residues long. This CDR3 is CASREQGSYNSPLHF. The DNA of the CDR3 is TGTGCCAGCAGAGAACAGGGATCCTATAATTCACCCCTCCACTTT.

V usage is TRBV5-1 and J usage is TRBJ2-7; D is perhaps TRBD1 or TRBD2 (5 bases each). In germline, CDR1 is SGHRS, CDR2 YFSETQ. There are 16 residues in the CDR3. V was trimmed by 4 bases and J by 0 bases, leaving 17 bases between them. CDR3 bases: TGCGCCAGCAGCCCTATGGCCGGGACGGACTCCTACGAGCAGTACTTC. Amino acids: CASSPMAGTDSYEQYF.

This clone showed up just once. The rearrangement joins TRBV6-5 to TRBJ1-5; a possible D gene is TRBD1 (6 bases). The V end was cut by 0 bases, the J end by 2 bases, with 8 bases between. The CDR3 has 15 amino acids. Germline V gene lookup returns CDR1 MNHEY and CDR2 SVGAGI. The CDR3 region is CASSYSYRGNQPQHF. CDR3 DNA: TGTGCCAGCAGTTACTCGTACAGGGGCAATCAGCCCCAGCATTTT.

The rearrangement uses TRBV14 and TRBJ1-2; D is unclear. V shed 4 bases and J shed 0 bases, with 6 bases lying between them. The CDR3 length is 13 residues. Germline V lookup: CDR1 SGHDN, CDR2 FVKESK. The CDR3 coding sequence is TGTGCCAGCAGCCTAATATCTAACTATGGCTACACCTTC. The encoded protein is CASSLISNYGYTF.

The rearrangement joins TRBV4-1 to TRBJ2-7, with D perhaps matching TRBD2 (7 bases). Germline CDR1 reads MGHRA; CDR2 reads YSYEKL. The CDR3 extends over 16 amino acids. V shed 1 base and J shed 6 bases, with 19 bases lying between them. CDR3 bases: TGCGCCAGCAGCCAAGGGAGGAGGGGGGGCCTTCTCGAGCAGTACTTC. It specifies CASSQGRRGGLLEQYF.

The V and J genes are TRBV3-1 (or the pseudogene TRBV3-2) and TRBJ2-5; D perhaps matches TRBD2 (5 bases). This CDR3 is built from 14 residues. Germline values: CDR1 LGHDT, CDR2 YNNKEL (reference sequence). Trimming left V 1 base short and J 5 bases short, with 11 bases between. The CDR3 is CASSQGRGSETQYF. DNA of the CDR3: TGTGCCAGCAGCCAAGGTCGAGGGTCGGAGACCCAGTACTTC.

The chain links TRBV7-3 to TRBJ2-6; D unclear. The CDR3 spans 16 residues. Deletions cut 0 bases from V and 3 bases from J, with 9 bases between. Germline CDR1 reads SGHTA; CDR2 reads FQGTGA. The CDR3 sequence: CASSLTGVVGANVLTF. The DNA of the CDR3 is TGTGCCAGCAGCTTAACGGGTGTAGTTGGGGCCAACGTCCTGACTTTC. The variable domain in full, with the rest retrieved from reference TRBV7-3 and TRBJ2-6, is GAGVSQTPSNKVTEKGKYVELRCDPISGHTALYWYRQSLGQGPEFLIYFQGTGAADDSGLPNDRFFAVRPEGSVSTLKIQRTERGDSAVYLCASSLTGVVGANVLTFGAGSRLTVL.

The V gene is TRBV5-8, the J gene TRBJ2-7, with D tentatively TRBD1 or TRBD2 (6 bases each). Trimming cost V 1 base and J 3 bases, with 11 bases left between them. Per germline, CDR1 SGHTS and CDR2 YDEGEE. The CDR3 is 14 amino acids. CDR3 coding DNA: TGTGCCAGCAGCTTGAACGGGGGCCGCTACGAGCAGTACTTC. Translation: CASSLNGGRYEQYF.

The chain is built from TRBV19 and TRBJ1-2; 7 nucleotides match TRBD1. The V and J ends lost 6 bases and 5 bases, in that order; junction bases with no gene match: 6. From germline, CDR1 is LNHDA and CDR2 SQIVND (reference sequence). The CDR3 is 13 residues long. The CDR3 protein is CASSSKQGYGYTF. DNA of the CDR3: TGTGCCAGTAGCAGTAAACAGGGGTATGGCTACACCTTC.

The chain combines TRBV14 with TRBJ2-7, with 7 bases aligning to TRBD1. Germline-derived CDR1 and CDR2 are SGHDN and FVKESK. The CDR3 consists of 15 residues. J gave up 4 bases and V 4 bases, and 10 bases lay outside the gene matches. CDR3 bases: TGTGCCAGCAGCCCTGGGCACCGCAGGGGGTACGAGCAGTACTTC. The encoded protein is CASSPGHRRGYEQYF.

The chain recombines TRBV11-2 with TRBJ2-7; D might be TRBD2 (7 bases). The germline V and J ends were trimmed by 2 bases and 5 bases, with 13 bases remaining between them. Germline CDR1 is SGHAT and CDR2 is FQNNGV. There are 14 residues in the CDR3. CDR3 DNA: TGTGCCAGCAGCTTAAATACAGGGAGGGACGAGCAGTACTTC. Its protein product is CASSLNTGRDEQYF.